These T cell receptor beta chains were read from a single sample in a study of blood T cell repertoires in COVID-19. The protocol was immunoSEQ multiplex PCR, while the TCRdb copy is restricted to in-frame clones and leaves out a portion. This repertoire shows 300,000 to 350,000 clones, 89% found once; its top ten account for approximately 4.1%. The source material was peripheral blood. The receptors here all came from a woman aged 60-75 years with COVID-19, enrolled during active disease. Both conserved end residues are part of each CDR3.

V | CDR3
TRBV9 | CASSVEVAGKTDTQYF
TRBV12-3/TRBV12-4 | CASSSNSNQPQHF
TRBV4-1 | CASSQFVGDTYEQYF
TRBV19 | CASTRPGQAGITEAFF
TRBV5-1 | CASSPGQGGGNQPQHF
TRBV14 | CASSPSGYEQFF
TRBV19 | CATQSPKSRNQPQHF
TRBV27 | CASSLGGGQPQHF
TRBV18 | CASSPQGTGNTIYF
TRBV28 | CASNDRGQANEKLFF
TRBV2 | CASSEGHDYGYTF
TRBV27 | CASSPRLVDIDTQYF
TRBV2 | CASSGSLQPQHF
TRBV27 | CASSFQGRPGLEKLFF
TRBV7-3 | CASSSGTSGGNEQFF
TRBV27 | CASSLTGYWAEAFF
TRBV9 | CASSEGDREVWGEQFF
TRBV3-1/TRBV3-2 | CASSQMTGTLNKLFF
TRBV7-9 | CASSTPGTSTDTQYF
TRBV28 | CASSLRTSGVYNEQFF
TRBV28 | CASSLGGVAPINSPLHF
TRBV6-5 | CASSYWGQLGSEAFF
TRBV19 | CASSITGINQPQHF
TRBV5-8 | CASSLFDRPFYEQYF
TRBV27 | CASRGQGAGKNTEAFF
TRBV2 | CASSGVGGSTNTGELFF
TRBV19 | CASSSTGTSPYNEQFF
TRBV6-1 | CASSAGTGALRGEKLFF
TRBV7-2 | CASSGGLLVSYNEQFF
TRBV5-1 | CASSLVSGATEAFF
TRBV16 | CASSQLGQAIFAYEQYF